What follows are 27 T cell receptor beta chains derived from one specimen sequenced in a study of early T cells in non-severe SARS-CoV-2 infection. TCRdb fed the 5' RACE reads into MiXCR, producing one record per CDR3 protein. The data contain around 40,000 distinct CDR3 sequences, over 4.5% of them singletons. Specimen: whole blood. The receptors shown here come from an adult who was a healthcare worker with PCR-confirmed SARS-CoV-2 infection or an uninfected control (not recorded which).

As concerns this clonotype: This may be a read error, as it is one base from a much larger clone. The V gene is TRBV7-2, the J gene TRBJ2-1, with 8 nucleotides matching TRBD2. The CDR3 is made up of 16 amino acids. Unmatched junction bases numbered 5, after V lost 3 bases and J lost 1 base. The germline CDR1 and CDR2 sequences are SGHTA and FQGNSA. Here the CDR3 reads CASSLTGGRSYNEQFF. CDR3 nucleotide sequence: TGTGCCAGCAGCTTGACTGGCGGGAGGTCCTACAATGAGCAGTTCTTC.

This clonotype showed up many times. CDR3 bases: TGTGCCAGCACGAACTCGGCTGAGCGCACAGATACGCAGTATTTT. It yields the protein CASTNSAERTDTQYF. The chain employs TRBV28 and TRBJ2-3; D is ambiguous. The CDR3 sequence is 15 residues long. With 7 bases removed from V and 1 base from J, the gap between germline ends came to 15 bases. Germline V gene data show CDR1 as MDHEN and CDR2 as SYDVKM.

This clonotype showed up many times. The CDR3 nucleotides are TGTGCCAGCAGTTTAGGGGGCGTCTTCTACACCTTC. This sequence encodes CASSLGGVFYTF. The gene calls are TRBV27 and TRBJ1-2; D may be TRBD1 (6 bases). The V gene lost 2 bases and the J gene lost 10 bases, with 11 bases spanning the gap. The CDR3 is 12 amino acids. Germline lookup yields CDR1 MNHEY and CDR2 SMNVEV (reference sequence).

The sample holds many counts of this clonotype. The chain uses TRBV19 and TRBJ2-1, with D possibly TRBD2 on 7 matching bases. Trimming pared 5 bases from V and 3 bases from J, leaving 17 bases between. Germline V gives CDR1 LNHDA, CDR2 SQIVND (reference sequence). This CDR3 comprises 16 residues. The chain's CDR3 is CASSDRGGGYYNEQFF. DNA for the CDR3: TGTGCCAGTAGTGACCGGGGAGGGGGGTACTACAATGAGCAGTTCTTC.

This chain links TRBV7-6 with TRBJ2-5; TRBD2 aligns across 8 bases. The CDR3 has 15 residues. The V segment lost 5 bases and the J segment 5 bases; nucleotides outside the gene matches: 10. From germline, CDR1 is SGHVS and CDR2 FNYEAQ. The CDR3 DNA follows: TGTGCCAGCAGCGCACGCGGGGGGCTGAGGGAGACCCAGTACTTC. Amino acid sequence: CASSARGGLRETQYF.

This clonotype occurred many times. This sequence joins TRBV18 and TRBJ2-1; 8 bases line up with TRBD1. This CDR3 is 15 amino acids long. Germline CDR1 is KGHSH and CDR2 is LQKENI. After removal of 4 bases from V and 5 bases from J, the junction contained 7 bases not matched to a gene. The CDR3 region is CASSRKQGVHNEQFF. The CDR3 coding sequence is TGTGCCAGCTCACGGAAACAGGGGGTACACAATGAGCAGTTCTTC.

This clonotype was counted many times. The rearrangement joins TRBV6-5 to TRBJ2-3, with 8 bases fitting TRBD2. The trim removed 6 bases at V and 10 bases at J, leaving 12 bases unmatched. The CDR3 length is 14 residues. Germline CDR1 MNHEY, CDR2 SVGAGI. CDR3 nucleotide sequence: TGTGCCAGCAGAGTAACCGGGACTAGTTACCCGCAGTATTTT. As protein: CASRVTGTSYPQYF.

This clonotype was observed many times. The V call is TRBV20-1, the J call TRBJ1-4, with TRBD1 matching over 10 bases. The CDR3 has 13 amino acids. Trimming at V came to 6 bases and at J to 7 bases, leaving 5 bases not matched to a gene. Germline CDR1 is DFQATT and CDR2 is SNEGSKA (reference sequence). The CDR3 sequence: CSATGQGSEKLFF. In DNA form, the CDR3 reads TGCAGTGCCACGGGACAGGGGAGTGAAAAACTGTTTTTT.

This clonotype was counted at least ten times. The chain joins TRBV7-2 to TRBJ2-1, with D hard to call. Germline V lookup: CDR1 SGHTA, CDR2 FQGNSA. The CDR3 sequence is 14 residues long. V was trimmed by 1 base and J by 9 bases, leaving 13 bases between them. This CDR3 is CASSLGGVWGEQFF. The CDR3 coding sequence is TGTGCCAGCAGCTTAGGAGGAGTTTGGGGTGAGCAGTTCTTC. Full variable domain (outside the CDR3, taken from reference TRBV7-2 and TRBJ2-1): GAGVSQSPSNKVTEKGKDVELRCDPISGHTALYWYRQSLGQGLEFLIYFQGNSAPDKSGLPSDRFSAERTGGSVSTLTIQRTQQEDSAVYLCASSLGGVWGEQFFGPGTRLTVL.

In this sample, this clonotype turned up many times. The genes are TRBV6-1 and TRBJ1-1; 7 nucleotides agree with TRBD1. Germline lookup yields CDR1 MNHNS and CDR2 SASEGT. This CDR3 comprises 14 residues. V gave up 10 bases and J gave up 3 bases; unmatched junction bases: 11. The CDR3 DNA reads as TGTGCCATCGACCTCAGGGGGATCGACACTGAAGCTTTCTTT. It specifies CAIDLRGIDTEAFF.

This clonotype was seen a handful of times. The chain joins TRBV4-1 to TRBJ2-1; the D gene could be TRBD1 or TRBD2 (5 bases each). V was clipped by 1 base and J by 4 bases, with 17 bases between them. The CDR3 spans 17 residues. Germline CDR1 MGHRA, CDR2 YSYEKL. CDR3 sequence (DNA): TGCGCCAGCAGCCAAGCTTCTGGGGCATCGGGGTACAATGAGCAGTTCTTC. This encodes CASSQASGASGYNEQFF.

This clonotype was recorded at least ten times. CDR3: CASSHGGQGYEQYF. CDR3 in DNA: TGTGCCAGCAGCCACGGTGGACAGGGCTACGAGCAGTACTTC. The V gene is TRBV9, the J gene TRBJ2-7; 8 bases agree with TRBD1. V gave up 4 bases and J gave up 3 bases; unmatched junction bases: 6. The V gene's germline CDR1 is SGDLS and CDR2 YYNGEE. The CDR3 has 14 amino acids.

Notes on this clonotype: Possible read error: a much larger clone is one base away. This rearrangement joins TRBV30 to TRBJ2-1; D possibly uses TRBD1 or TRBD2 (5 bases each). Trimming removed 8 bases at V and 0 bases at J, with 11 bases between. The CDR3 loop spans 13 amino acids. Germline CDR1 and CDR2: GTSNPN and SVGIG (reference sequence). The CDR3 loop reads CARGRSSYNEQFF. CDR3 nucleotide sequence: TGTGCCCGGGGACGCAGCTCCTACAATGAGCAGTTCTTC.

This clonotype was recorded at least ten times. The V call is TRBV5-1, the J call TRBJ2-5; 11 bases agree with TRBD1. Germline V lookup: CDR1 SGHRS, CDR2 YFSETQ. The V and J ends lost 6 bases and 5 bases, in that order; junction bases with no gene match: 3. The CDR3 is 13 amino acids. The CDR3 spells CASTWTGGETQYF. As DNA, the CDR3 is TGCGCCAGCACCTGGACAGGGGGCGAGACCCAGTACTTC.

This clonotype was picked up many times. The chain is built from TRBV7-8 and TRBJ2-5; D gene unclear. Trimming stripped 3 bases from V and 1 base from J, with 6 bases between. The germline V gene has CDR1 SGHVS and CDR2 FQNEAQ. The CDR3 sequence is 13 residues long. The CDR3 protein is CASSFVSQETQYF. The CDR3 DNA follows: TGTGCCAGCAGCTTCGTCTCCCAAGAGACCCAGTACTTC.

The sample holds many counts of this clonotype. V usage is TRBV12-3 or TRBV12-4 and J usage is TRBJ2-5; 10 bases fit TRBD2. V gave up 6 bases and J gave up 3 bases; unmatched junction bases: 4. This CDR3 comprises 14 residues. The CDR3, as DNA: TGTGCCAGCAGCTCCGGGACTAGCGAAGAGACCCAGTACTTC. Translating it yields CASSSGTSEETQYF.

This clonotype has a count of ten or more. This chain joins TRBV6-5 and TRBJ2-3; 10 positions agree with TRBD1. V was pared by 7 bases and J by 1 base, with 8 bases of the junction left unmatched. In germline, CDR1 is MNHEY, CDR2 SVGAGI. The CDR3 is 16 residues long. The CDR3 is CASNRQGAGGTDTQYF. The DNA of the CDR3 is TGTGCCAGCAACCGACAGGGGGCTGGTGGCACAGATACGCAGTATTTT.

The rearrangement joins TRBV9 to TRBJ2-1, with TRBD1 matching 12 bases. The germline V gene has CDR1 SGDLS and CDR2 YYNGEE. The CDR3 extends over 16 amino acids. V dropped 2 bases and J dropped 2; count of bases not matched to a gene: 2. The DNA of the CDR3 is TGTGCCAGCAGCGTGGGGACAGGGGGCCCCTACAATGAGCAGTTCTTC. The encoded protein is CASSVGTGGPYNEQFF.

This clonotype was found a few times. The genes are TRBV27 and TRBJ2-7; D perhaps matches TRBD1 (6 bases). There are 14 residues in the CDR3. Germline values: CDR1 MNHEY, CDR2 SMNVEV (reference sequence). V was pared by 5 bases and J by 0 bases, with 11 bases between. The CDR3 nucleotides read TGTGCCAGCAGTACCCGGACAGACTCCTACGAGCAGTACTTC. Residues: CASSTRTDSYEQYF.

The table lists this clonotype with a few counts. The V call is TRBV29-1, the J call TRBJ1-5, with D perhaps matching TRBD1 (6 bases). CDR1 is SQVTM, CDR2 ANQGSEA, per germline. V was pared by 5 bases and J by 3 bases, with 11 bases between. The CDR3 covers 13 residues. DNA of the CDR3: TGCAGCGTTACGGACAGCCCCAATCAGCCCCAGCATTTT. This codes for CSVTDSPNQPQHF.

The gene calls are TRBV2 and TRBJ1-5; TRBD1 aligns across 10 bases. The CDR3 totals 15 residues. Germline CDR1 SNHLY, CDR2 FYNNEI. V trimming: 3 bases; J trimming: 11 bases; junction bases outside the gene matches: 10. The CDR3 coding sequence is TGTGCCAGCAGTGAGGGGGGACAGGGGAGAAATACCCAGCATTTT. It codes for CASSEGGQGRNTQHF.

The sample holds many counts of this clonotype. The rearrangement uses TRBV29-1 and TRBJ1-1, with a possible D match to TRBD1 (6 bases). V lost 1 base, J lost 5 bases, and 11 bases lay in between. Germline CDR1 SQVTM, CDR2 ANQGSEA. The CDR3 spans 13 residues. The CDR3 loop reads CSVEGTGKTEAFF. The CDR3 DNA reads as TGCAGCGTTGAAGGAACAGGGAAGACTGAAGCTTTCTTT.

This clonotype was picked up many times. The chain couples TRBV5-4 to TRBJ1-2, with D maybe TRBD1 (5 bases). Germline-derived CDR1 and CDR2 are SGHNT and YYREEE (reference sequence). V was clipped by 2 bases and J by 6 bases, with 11 bases between them. The CDR3 sequence is 13 residues long. The CDR3 spells CASSFLGEDGYTF. CDR3 bases: TGTGCCAGCAGCTTCTTAGGGGAGGATGGCTACACCTTC. Drawing the rest from reference TRBV5-4 and TRBJ1-2, the complete variable domain is ETGVTQSPTHLIKTRGQQVTLRCSSQSGHNTVSWYQQALGQGPQFIFQYYREEENGRGNFPPRFSGLQFPNYSSELNVNALELDDSALYLCASSFLGEDGYTFGSGTRLTVV.

This clonotype was detected ten times or more. This chain uses TRBV15 with TRBJ2-7; D is undetermined. Germline-derived CDR1 and CDR2 are LNHNV and YYDKDF (reference sequence). The CDR3 consists of 14 residues. Trimming pared 0 bases from V and 3 bases from J, leaving 9 bases between. CDR3 sequence reads: CATSRDPIGYEQYF. The CDR3 bases are TGTGCCACCAGCAGAGATCCGATAGGCTACGAGCAGTACTTC.

This clonotype occurred many times. V usage is TRBV7-9 and J usage is TRBJ2-1; 8 bases are shared with TRBD2. Germline V gene sequence: CDR1 SEHNR, CDR2 FQNEAQ (reference sequence). Unmatched junction bases numbered 7, after V lost 6 bases and J lost 6 bases. This CDR3 region has 14 residues. For the CDR3, the DNA is TGTGCCAGCAGAGCCGGGACTAGTTTCAATGAGCAGTTCTTC. It is translated as CASRAGTSFNEQFF.

The sample holds a few counts of this clonotype. CDR3 DNA sequence: TGTGCCAGCAGAAAGGGACTAGCGGGAATAGGAACCGGGGAGCTGTTTTTT. It translates to CASRKGLAGIGTGELFF. The gene calls are TRBV11-2 and TRBJ2-2, with 13 bases that match TRBD2. The CDR3 loop spans 17 amino acids. Germline lookup yields CDR1 SGHAT and CDR2 FQNNGV. The J segment lost 5 bases and the V segment lost 6 bases, leaving 9 bases of the junction unmatched.

Concerning this clonotype itself: A much larger clone differs from this one at a single base, so this may be a read error. The rearrangement links TRBV6-5 to TRBJ2-1; TRBD1 might be the D (5 bases). Germline lookup yields CDR1 MNHEY and CDR2 SVGAGI. The CDR3 extends over 14 amino acids. Trimming left V 8 bases short and J 8 bases short, with 19 bases between. For the CDR3, the DNA is TGTGCCAGCTGGGGCGGACCAAGCCACGATGAGCAGTTCTTC. This gives the protein CASWGGPSHDEQFF.